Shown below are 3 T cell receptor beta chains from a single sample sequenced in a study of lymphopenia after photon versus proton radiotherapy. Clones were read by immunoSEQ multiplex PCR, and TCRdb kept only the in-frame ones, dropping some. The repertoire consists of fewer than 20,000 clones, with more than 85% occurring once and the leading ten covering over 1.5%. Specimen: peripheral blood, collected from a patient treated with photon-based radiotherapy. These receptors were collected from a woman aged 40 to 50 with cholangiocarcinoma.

In DNA, the CDR3 is TGCGCCAGCAGCTTGTACGCCGCATCCGCCCAGGGCACTGAAGCTTTCTTT. It codes for CASSLYAASAQGTEAFF. The V gene is TRBV5-1, the J gene TRBJ1-1; D might be TRBD1 (5 bases). The CDR3 runs 17 residues. V lost 1 base and J 4 bases, leaving 20 bases between the germline ends. CDR1 is SGHRS, CDR2 YFSETQ, per germline.

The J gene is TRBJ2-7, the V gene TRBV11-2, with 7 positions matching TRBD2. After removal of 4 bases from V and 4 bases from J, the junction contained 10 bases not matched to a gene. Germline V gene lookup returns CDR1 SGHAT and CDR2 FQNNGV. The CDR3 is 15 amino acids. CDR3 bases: TGTGCCAGCAGCTCCTGGTTGAGCGGGAAGTACGAGCAGTACTTC. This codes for CASSSWLSGKYEQYF.

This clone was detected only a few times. The CDR3 region is CASSGTSGGVYNEQFF. For the CDR3, the DNA is TGCGCCAGCAGTGGGACTAGCGGGGGGGTCTACAATGAGCAGTTCTTC. J is TRBJ2-1 and V is TRBV10-1; 15 bases fit TRBD2. Germline trimming cut 4 bases from V and 3 bases from J; bases unmatched to any gene: 1. This CDR3 is 16 amino acids long. Germline V gives CDR1 WNHNN, CDR2 SYGVQD (reference sequence).